One T cell receptor (beta chain) is described in this entry. The antigen is undetermined. The record originates from a study of T cells in tuberculosis. About the research overall: A South African cohort included IGRA-negative adolescents, latently infected IGRA-positive adolescents and adults with active tuberculosis.

The CDR3 covers 16 residues. Study-wide results and limits: Shorter CDR3-alpha in active tuberculosis partly drove smaller distances.

TCRdb's table, derived via immunoSEQ multiplex PCR, lists solely in-frame clones and lacks some. The table has approximately 31,000 clones, roughly 95% seen once. The chain employs TRBV21-1 and TRBJ2-1; the D call TRBD1 from the table was never checked on the DNA. TRBV21-1 is a pseudogene. The sequence was obtained from a donor between 10 and 35 years old with latent tuberculosis or without tuberculosis infection. The sequencing sample was made of PBMCs. CDR3 loop: CASSTPTGLSYNEQFF. Here the CDR3 DNA reads TGTGCCAGCAGCACACCGACAGGCCTCTCCTACAATGAGCAGTTCTTC.